This is a list of T cell receptor beta chains from one sample in a study of T cell changes during pregnancy in multiple sclerosis. Method: immunoSEQ multiplex PCR; TCRdb's copy keeps in-frame clones and lacks some. The sample shows 50,000 to 60,000 clones, roughly nine tenths of them seen only once. The sequenced sample was CD4+ T cells from peripheral blood mononuclear cells, obtained in the third trimester of pregnancy. All receptors derive from a female donor with multiple sclerosis, enrolled in a pregnancy study. Each CDR3 is given with its conserved first and last residue. The D gene is left open where the match is weak. Not every row has a clone size; where given, it reads once, few, many or a size class.

CDR3 length,V gene,J gene,D gene,clone size,CDR3 DNA,CDR3 protein
14,TRBV7-7,TRBJ2-7,TRBD1,once,TGTGCCAGCAGCCCCGGGACAGGACCTACTCAGCAGTACTTC,CASSPGTGPTQQYF
15,TRBV19,TRBJ2-3,TRBD2,.,TGTGCCAGTAGTATGGGCGGGGGGGCGGCAGATACGCAGTATTTT,CASSMGGGAADTQYF
17,TRBV5-6,TRBJ2-2,.,.,TGTGCCAGCAGCCCCCGGGAGTTCTCAACCTTAGGCGGGGAGCTGTTTTTT,CASSPREFSTLGGELFF
20,TRBV2,TRBJ1-1,TRBD1,.,TGTGCCAGCAGTGGGGGGGACAGGGGTTTTGGCGCGGGTGTGAACACTGAAGCTTTCTTT,CASSGGDRGFGAGVNTEAFF
15,TRBV19,TRBJ1-2,.,few,TGTGCCAGTAGTATCGCACAGCCTGCTAACTATGGCTACACCTTC,CASSIAQPANYGYTF
13,TRBV5-1,TRBJ2-7,TRBD1,.,TGCGCCAGCAGCTTTCAGGGGGACTACGAGCAGTACTTC,CASSFQGDYEQYF
14,TRBV30,TRBJ1-2,.,.,TGTGCCTGGAGTGCGAACAGGGTCAACTATGGCTACACCTTC,CAWSANRVNYGYTF
15,TRBV6-5,TRBJ1-1,TRBD1,.,TGTGCCAGCAGGCCTCCGGGACAGGTTAACACTGAAGCTTTCTTT,CASRPPGQVNTEAFF
16,TRBV5-1,TRBJ2-1,TRBD2,once,TGCGCCAGCAGCTTGGCAGGAGCGGGAAATTTCTATGAGCAGTTCTTC,CASSLAGAGNFYEQFF
13,TRBV7-9,TRBJ2-7,.,.,TGTGCCAGCAGAACGACAGGCTCCTACGAGCAGTACTTC,CASRTTGSYEQYF
14,TRBV10-1,TRBJ2-7,TRBD1,.,TGCGCCAGCAGGGCCGGGACAGGGGGTCACGAGCAGTACTTC,CASRAGTGGHEQYF
16,TRBV15,TRBJ2-5,.,.,TGTGCCACCAGCAGACAACACCCGCGGGTCCAAGAGACCCAGTACTTC,CATSRQHPRVQETQYF
15,TRBV7-2,TRBJ2-2,.,.,TGTGCCAGCATCCAGTGGGGGGGCAGAACCGGGGAGCTGTTTTTT,CASIQWGGRTGELFF
16,TRBV9,TRBJ1-1,.,.,TGTGCCAGCAGCGTGGGTCCCGGGAGCCCATTCACTGAAGCTTTCTTT,CASSVGPGSPFTEAFF
13,TRBV27,TRBJ2-7,.,.,TGTGCCAGCAGGCGAACGGGGGCCTACGAGCAGTACTTC,CASRRTGAYEQYF
13,TRBV5-1,TRBJ2-1,.,.,TGCGCCAGCAGCTTACGGGGAAGTCATGAGCAGTTCTTC,CASSLRGSHEQFF
14,TRBV6-6,TRBJ2-7,.,.,TGCGCCAGCAGCCTCGGACAGTACTCCTACGAGCAGTACTTC,CASSLGQYSYEQYF
16,TRBV19,TRBJ2-2,TRBD2,.,TGTGCCACCACCCTCCTAGCGGGGGGGCTCACCGGGGAGCTGTTTTTT,CATTLLAGGLTGELFF
12,TRBV19,TRBJ1-4,.,.,TGTGCCAGTAGTATTCGGGGTGAAAAACTGTTTTTT,CASSIRGEKLFF
12,TRBV5-6,TRBJ2-5,.,.,TGTGCCAGCAGCTTGCCCGAGGAGACCCAGTACTTC,CASSLPEETQYF
12,TRBV14,TRBJ1-1,.,once,TGTGCCAGCAGCCAAGGCGGGACCAGGGCTTTCTTT,CASSQGGTRAFF
16,TRBV7-2,TRBJ2-1,TRBD2,.,TGTGCCAGCAGCGTTACGGGACTAGCGGGGGACAATGAGCAGTTCTTC,CASSVTGLAGDNEQFF
13,TRBV2,TRBJ2-7,.,.,TGTGCCAGCAGCCGGGGACAAACCTACGAGCAGTACTTC,CASSRGQTYEQYF
13,TRBV11-2,TRBJ1-1,TRBD1,.,TGTGCCAGCAGCTCGACAGGGCACACTGAAGCTTTCTTT,CASSSTGHTEAFF
13,TRBV19,TRBJ2-5,.,.,TGTGCCAGTAGTAGGCTAGAAGGTGAGACCCAGTACTTC,CASSRLEGETQYF
14,TRBV29-1,TRBJ2-7,TRBD1,once,TGCAGCGTAATGATCGGGACAGGGGCCTACGAGCAGTACTTC,CSVMIGTGAYEQYF
16,TRBV19,TRBJ1-2,TRBD1,.,TGTGCCAGTAGTTCCCCCGGGACAGGGCTCTTGACGGGCTACACCTTC,CASSSPGTGLLTGYTF
13,TRBV5-1,TRBJ1-1,.,.,TGCGCCAGCAGCTTGGACGGGGGCACTGAAGCTTTCTTT,CASSLDGGTEAFF
16,TRBV2,TRBJ1-4,TRBD1,.,TGTGCCAGCGTTGAAACGTCCGCAGGGGGTAACGAAAAACTGTTTTTT,CASVETSAGGNEKLFF
13,TRBV30,TRBJ1-4,TRBD1,.,TGTGCCTGGAGTGTACAGGGGACCCAAAAACTGTTTTTT,CAWSVQGTQKLFF
14,TRBV11-2,TRBJ2-1,TRBD1,.,TGTGCCAGCAGCTGGGACAGGGCCTACAATGAGCAGTTCTTC,CASSWDRAYNEQFF
14,TRBV5-1,TRBJ1-2,TRBD1,.,TGCGCCAGCCGTACCGGGACAGGGGGCAATGGCTACACCTTC,CASRTGTGGNGYTF
14,TRBV30,TRBJ1-2,.,.,TGTGCCTGGAGTGACGGGACTTTTTCTATTGGCTACACCTTC,CAWSDGTFSIGYTF
15,TRBV5-4,TRBJ2-7,TRBD1,.,TGTGCCAGCAGCGACCGGGACAGGATATCCTACGAGCAGTACTTC,CASSDRDRISYEQYF
13,TRBV5-5,TRBJ1-2,.,.,TGTGCCAGCAGTCCGGACAGCTACTATGGCTACACCTTC,CASSPDSYYGYTF
16,TRBV6-5,TRBJ2-7,TRBD1,.,TGTGCCAGCAGTTACTCAACAGGACAGGGGGCTTACGAGCAGTACTTC,CASSYSTGQGAYEQYF
13,TRBV10-1,TRBJ1-1,.,once,TGCGCCAGCAGTGGACAGACGAACACTGAAGCTTTCTTT,CASSGQTNTEAFF
14,TRBV30,TRBJ2-1,TRBD1,.,TGTGCCTGGAACCGACAGGGAGTGGCCAATGAGCAGTTCTTC,CAWNRQGVANEQFF
15,TRBV5-4,TRBJ2-7,TRBD1,.,TGTGCCAGCAGGAATGGGACAGCTAGGGCCTACGAGCAGTACTTC,CASRNGTARAYEQYF
13,TRBV10-1,TRBJ2-1,TRBD1,.,TGCGCCAGCAGTCGGGACAGGGGGCACGAGCAGTTCTTC,CASSRDRGHEQFF
13,TRBV18,TRBJ2-1,.,.,TGTGCCAGCTCTCCAAACAGGGAGAGGGAGCAGTTCTTC,CASSPNREREQFF
14,TRBV7-2,TRBJ1-3,.,.,TGTGCCAGCAGCTTAGAAGACAGCCGGGACACCATATATTTT,CASSLEDSRDTIYF
14,TRBV6-1,TRBJ2-1,.,once,TGTGCCAGCAGTGGGGGAGTGTCTCGAAATGAGCAGTTCTTC,CASSGGVSRNEQFF
16,TRBV28,TRBJ2-7,TRBD1,few,TGTGCCAGCAGTTCTACTACAGGGGGCGGGGTACACGAGCAGTACTTC,CASSSTTGGGVHEQYF
12,TRBV6-5,TRBJ1-1,.,.,TGTGCCAGCAGTCCCCAAGGGGTCCCGGCTTTCTTT,CASSPQGVPAFF
13,TRBV6-6,TRBJ1-1,.,.,TGTGCCAGCAACTTCCAGGGTGACGGTGAAGCTTTCTTT,CASNFQGDGEAFF
17,TRBV6-1,TRBJ2-1,TRBD1,.,TGTGCCAGCAGTGAAGAGTGGACAGGGAGCTCCTACAATGAGCAGTTCTTC,CASSEEWTGSSYNEQFF
11,TRBV30,TRBJ1-1,TRBD1,few,TGTGCCTGGAGTGGGACAGGGGCGGCTTTCTTT,CAWSGTGAAFF
15,TRBV5-6,TRBJ2-7,TRBD1,.,TGTGCCAGCAGCTCGTCCGGGACAGGGGGGAGCGAGCAGTACTTC,CASSSSGTGGSEQYF
15,TRBV13,TRBJ1-1,TRBD1,.,TGTGCCAGCAGCACCACATGGACAGGGTTAGTTGAAGCTTTCTTT,CASSTTWTGLVEAFF
15,TRBV18,TRBJ2-2,.,.,TGTGCCAGCTCACTCCTGACAGCGAACACCGGGGAGCTGTTTTTT,CASSLLTANTGELFF
15,TRBV7-9,TRBJ2-7,TRBD1,.,TGTGCCAGCAGCTCGGGACAGTCCGGGTTTGGCAAGCAGTACTTC,CASSSGQSGFGKQYF
15,TRBV10-3,TRBJ2-7,TRBD1,.,TGTGCCATCAGCCCAGGACAGGGGGCAACATACGAGCAGTACTTC,CAISPGQGATYEQYF
15,TRBV27,TRBJ2-1,TRBD1,.,TGTGCCAGCAAGGTCCGGGACAGGGATTCGAATGAGCAGTTCTTC,CASKVRDRDSNEQFF
14,TRBV6-1,TRBJ1-1,TRBD1,.,TGTGCCAGCAGTGAAGGGACAGGGAGCACTGAAGCTTTCTTT,CASSEGTGSTEAFF
14,TRBV30,TRBJ2-1,TRBD2,.,TGTGCCTCGGGACTAGCGGTTTCCTACAATGAGCAGTTCTTC,CASGLAVSYNEQFF
16,TRBV6-4,TRBJ2-2,TRBD1,.,TGTGCCAGCAGTGACTCTGAGCAGGGGGCTGGCGGGGAGCTGTTTTTT,CASSDSEQGAGGELFF
15,TRBV5-1,TRBJ2-2,.,.,TGCGCCAGCAGCTTCGGCGGGGTGGATACCGGGGAGCTGTTTTTT,CASSFGGVDTGELFF
15,TRBV9,TRBJ2-5,TRBD2,.,TGTGCCAGCAGCGTTGGGGGACTAGCGGGAGAGACCCAGTACTTC,CASSVGGLAGETQYF
12,TRBV19,TRBJ1-2,TRBD1,few,TGTGCCAGTAGTGACAGGGTCTATGGCTACACCTTC,CASSDRVYGYTF